This TCR beta chain came from a study of blood T cell repertoires in COVID-19. About the study: Material from acute and convalescent COVID-19 was sourced from the United States, Italy and Spain. T cells, B-cell-depleted T cells, or PBMCs provided the cDNA or gDNA that served as material.

TCRdb's copy holds only in-frame clones and misses some; the assay was immunoSEQ multiplex PCR. The table includes more than 45,000 clones, around 76% detected once. The sequencing sample was made of peripheral blood. The clonotype comes from an older woman with acute or convalescent COVID-19.

The CDR3 reads CASSVDVSAGANVLTF. CDR3 nucleotides: TGTGCCAGCAGCGTAGATGTGTCCGCTGGGGCCAACGTCCTGACTTTC. This sequence joins TRBV9 and TRBJ2-6; D not resolved. V shed 0 bases and J shed 2 bases, with 9 bases lying between them. This CDR3 comprises 16 residues. The germline V gene has CDR1 SGDLS and CDR2 YYNGEE. Full variable domain (outside the CDR3, taken from reference TRBV9 and TRBJ2-6): DSGVTQTPKHLITATGQRVTLRCSPRSGDLSVYWYQQSLDQGLQFLIQYYNGEERAKGNILERFSAQQFPDLHSELNLSSLELGDSALYFCASSVDVSAGANVLTFGAGSRLTVL.